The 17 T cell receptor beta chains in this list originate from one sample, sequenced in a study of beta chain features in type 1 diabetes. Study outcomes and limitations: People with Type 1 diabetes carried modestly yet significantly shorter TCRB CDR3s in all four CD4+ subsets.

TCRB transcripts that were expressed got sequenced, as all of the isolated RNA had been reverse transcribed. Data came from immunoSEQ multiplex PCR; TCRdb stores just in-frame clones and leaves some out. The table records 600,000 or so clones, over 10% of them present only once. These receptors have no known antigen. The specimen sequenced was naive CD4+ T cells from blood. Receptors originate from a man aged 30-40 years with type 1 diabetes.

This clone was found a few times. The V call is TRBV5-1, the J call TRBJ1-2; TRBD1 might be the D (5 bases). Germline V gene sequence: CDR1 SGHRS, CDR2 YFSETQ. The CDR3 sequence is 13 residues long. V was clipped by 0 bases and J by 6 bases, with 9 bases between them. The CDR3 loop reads CASSLVGENGYTF. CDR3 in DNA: TGCGCCAGCAGCTTGGTGGGGGAGAATGGCTACACCTTC.

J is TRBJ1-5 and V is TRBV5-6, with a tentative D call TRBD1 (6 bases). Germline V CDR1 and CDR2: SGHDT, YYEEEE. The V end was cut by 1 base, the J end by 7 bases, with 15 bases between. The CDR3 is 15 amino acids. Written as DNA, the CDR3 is TGTGCCAGCAGCTTGTACACAGGGTGGGACCAGCCCCAGCATTTT. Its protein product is CASSLYTGWDQPQHF.

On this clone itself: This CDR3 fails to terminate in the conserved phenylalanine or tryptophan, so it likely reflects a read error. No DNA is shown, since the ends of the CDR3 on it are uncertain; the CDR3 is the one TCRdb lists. Here the CDR3 reads CASSHGQGPVLS. This chain links TRBV9 with TRBJ1-2; the table's D call TRBD1 went unverified against the DNA. The germline gives CDR1 SGDLS, CDR2 YYNGEE. The CDR3 length equals 12 residues, ends included.

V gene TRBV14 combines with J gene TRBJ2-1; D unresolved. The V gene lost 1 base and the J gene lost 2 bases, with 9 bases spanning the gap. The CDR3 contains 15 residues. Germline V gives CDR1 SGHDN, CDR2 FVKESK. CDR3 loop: CASSQGPQAYNEQFF. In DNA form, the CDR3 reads TGTGCCAGCAGCCAAGGCCCGCAGGCCTACAATGAGCAGTTCTTC.

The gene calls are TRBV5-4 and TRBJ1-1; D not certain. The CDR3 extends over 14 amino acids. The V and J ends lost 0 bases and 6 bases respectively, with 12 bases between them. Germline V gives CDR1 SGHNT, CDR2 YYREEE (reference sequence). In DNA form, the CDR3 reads TGTGCCAGCAGCTTGGACAACTTAAACGCTGAAGCTTTCTTT. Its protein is CASSLDNLNAEAFF.

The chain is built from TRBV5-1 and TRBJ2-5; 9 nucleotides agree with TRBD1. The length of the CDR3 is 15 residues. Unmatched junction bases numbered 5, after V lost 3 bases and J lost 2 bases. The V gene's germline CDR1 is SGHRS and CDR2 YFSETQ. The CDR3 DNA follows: TGCGCCAGCAGCTACGGGACAGGGTATCAAGAGACCCAGTACTTC. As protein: CASSYGTGYQETQYF.

The CDR3 DNA is TGTGCCAGCAGCCTGGACAGGACCCAGTACTTC. It codes for CASSLDRTQYF. The genes are TRBV4-2 and TRBJ2-5; a possible D gene is TRBD1 (6 bases). V was clipped by 4 bases and J by 7 bases, with 7 bases between them. The CDR3 loop spans 11 amino acids. In germline, CDR1 is LGHNA, CDR2 YNFKEQ.

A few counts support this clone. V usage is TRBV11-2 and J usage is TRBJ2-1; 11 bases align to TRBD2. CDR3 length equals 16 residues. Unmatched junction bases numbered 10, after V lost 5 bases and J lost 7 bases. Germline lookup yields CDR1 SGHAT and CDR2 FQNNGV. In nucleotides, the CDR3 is TGTGCCAGCAGCGATGTTAGCGGGGGGGCCAGTAATGAGCAGTTCTTC. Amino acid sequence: CASSDVSGGASNEQFF.

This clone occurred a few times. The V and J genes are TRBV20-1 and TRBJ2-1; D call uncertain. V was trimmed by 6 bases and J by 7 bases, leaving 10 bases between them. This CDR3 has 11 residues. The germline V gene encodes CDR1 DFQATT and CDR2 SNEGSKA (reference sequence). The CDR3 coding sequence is TGCAGTGCCCCTCCTAGGAATGAGCAGTTCTTC. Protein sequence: CSAPPRNEQFF.

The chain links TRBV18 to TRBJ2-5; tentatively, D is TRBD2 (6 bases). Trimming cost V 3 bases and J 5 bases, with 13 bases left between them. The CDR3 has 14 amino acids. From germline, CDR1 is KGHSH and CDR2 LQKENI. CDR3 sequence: CASSPNGGRETQYF. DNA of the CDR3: TGTGCCAGCTCACCTAACGGGGGTCGGGAGACCCAGTACTTC.

CDR3 in amino acids: CASSYSMDRVLGYTF. The CDR3, as DNA: TGTGCCAGCAGTTACTCGATGGACAGGGTCCTTGGCTACACCTTC. This chain links TRBV6-6 with TRBJ1-2; 8 positions agree with TRBD1. The CDR3 has 15 amino acids. Trimming took 0 bases from V and 7 from J; bases not matched to a gene: 7. CDR1 MNHNY and CDR2 SVGAGI come from the germline V gene (reference sequence).

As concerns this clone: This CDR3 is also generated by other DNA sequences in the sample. The CDR3 coding sequence is TGTGCCAGCAGCCCAAGCGGGGACAGGGGCTACGAGCAGTACTTC. Translation: CASSPSGDRGYEQYF. The J gene is TRBJ2-7, the V gene TRBV7-2; 10 bases agree with TRBD1. Germline CDR1 reads SGHTA; CDR2 reads FQGNSA. The CDR3 is 15 residues long. With 5 bases clipped from V and 3 bases from J, the junction kept 7 bases outside the gene matches.

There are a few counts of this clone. The CDR3 loop is CASGGPGNEQFF. In nucleotides, the CDR3 is TGTGCCAGCGGGGGCCCAGGGAATGAGCAGTTCTTC. The chain has TRBV7-9 and TRBJ2-1, with a tentative D call TRBD1 (6 bases). The V end was cut by 8 bases, the J end by 7 bases, with 12 bases between. Germline values: CDR1 SEHNR, CDR2 FQNEAQ (reference sequence). The CDR3 covers 12 residues.

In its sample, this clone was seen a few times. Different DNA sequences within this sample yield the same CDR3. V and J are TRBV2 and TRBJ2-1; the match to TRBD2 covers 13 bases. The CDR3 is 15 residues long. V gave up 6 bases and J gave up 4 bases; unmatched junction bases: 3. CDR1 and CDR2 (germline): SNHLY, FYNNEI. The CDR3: CASRRTSGGYNEQFF. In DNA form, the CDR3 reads TGTGCCAGCAGAAGGACTAGCGGGGGATACAATGAGCAGTTCTTC.

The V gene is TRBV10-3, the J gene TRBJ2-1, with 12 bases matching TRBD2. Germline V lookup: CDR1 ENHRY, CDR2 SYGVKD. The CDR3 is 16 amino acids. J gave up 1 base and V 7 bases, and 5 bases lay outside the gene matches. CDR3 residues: CAITPTSGRSYNEQFF. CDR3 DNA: TGTGCCATCACCCCGACTAGCGGGAGATCCTACAATGAGCAGTTCTTC.

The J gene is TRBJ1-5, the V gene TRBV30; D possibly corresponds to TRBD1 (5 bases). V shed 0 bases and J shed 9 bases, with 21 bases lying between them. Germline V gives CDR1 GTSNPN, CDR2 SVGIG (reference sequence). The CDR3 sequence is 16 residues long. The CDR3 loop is CAWSVVPQGGGTPQHF. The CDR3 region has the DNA TGTGCCTGGAGTGTAGTGCCCCAAGGTGGGGGGACGCCCCAGCATTTT.

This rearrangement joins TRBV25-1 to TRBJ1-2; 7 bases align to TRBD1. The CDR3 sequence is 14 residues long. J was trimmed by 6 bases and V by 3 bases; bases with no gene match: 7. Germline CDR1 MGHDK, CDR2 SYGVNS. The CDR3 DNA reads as TGTGCCAGCAGTGATCCCAGACAGGGAGATGGCTACACCTTC. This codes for CASSDPRQGDGYTF.